This TCR beta chain comes out of a study of T cell responses to AZD1222 COVID-19 vaccine. Concerning this clone itself: Its antigen is not identified.

TCRdb keeps only in-frame clones here, not all; method: immunoSEQ multiplex PCR. The sample lists under 75,000 clones; 85% were seen once. V shed 0 bases and J 2 bases; nucleotides not matched to a gene: 7. CDR3 length equals 17 residues. CDR1 is SGHRS and CDR2 is YFSETQ in the germline V gene. Study observations and caveats: Unmutated variant regions are reportedly targeted by nearly half of spike-specific TCRs.

This sequence originates from an adult in good health. This material consisted of peripheral blood, taken on day 0 of AZD1222 vaccination. The V and J genes are TRBV5-1 and TRBJ2-3; 9 bases line up with TRBD2. The CDR3 reads CASSLVSSGGPTDTQYF. DNA of the CDR3: TGCGCCAGCAGCTTGGTTTCGAGCGGGGGGCCCACAGATACGCAGTATTTT.